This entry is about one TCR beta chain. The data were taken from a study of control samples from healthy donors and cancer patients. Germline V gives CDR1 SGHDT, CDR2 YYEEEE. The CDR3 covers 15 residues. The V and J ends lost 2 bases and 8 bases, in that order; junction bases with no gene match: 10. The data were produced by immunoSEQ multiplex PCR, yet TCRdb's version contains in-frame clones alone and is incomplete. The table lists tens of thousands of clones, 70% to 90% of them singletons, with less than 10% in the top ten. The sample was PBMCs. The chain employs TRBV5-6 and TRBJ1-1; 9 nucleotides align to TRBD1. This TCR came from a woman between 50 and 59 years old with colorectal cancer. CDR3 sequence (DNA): TGTGCCAGCAGCTTCCGCTCCGGGACAGGGTCCGAAGCTTTCTTT. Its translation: CASSFRSGTGSEAFF.